This is a list of T cell receptor beta chains from one sample in a study of T cell repertoires in cytomegalovirus infection. TCRdb passed the reads through MiXCR, listing each CDR3 protein once. The table includes 450,000 to 550,000 distinct CDR3 sequences, about 15% detected once. The sample consisted of CD8+ T cells from PBMCs. The source of these receptors is a human donor in good health (CMV status not recorded). Some clones in this sample may be carry-over from other donors' samples. CDR3s include the opening cysteine and the closing phenylalanine or tryptophan. Each record gives: CDR3 protein, CDR3 DNA, D gene, J gene, clone size, V gene. A D gene is named only where the DNA matches it firmly. Expanded clones are given a class, and other clones once, few, many or no size at all.

cdr3_aa: CASSLAWTSGLIEQFF; cdr3_nt: TGTGCCAGCAGTTTAGCGTGGACTAGCGGACTAATCGAGCAGTTCTTC; d_call: TRBD2; j_call: TRBJ2-1; clone_size: many; v_call: TRBV28
cdr3_aa: CASSPSIAEHYEQYF; cdr3_nt: TGTGCCAGCAGCCCGTCGATAGCGGAACACTACGAGCAGTACTTC; d_call: .; j_call: TRBJ2-7; clone_size: .; v_call: TRBV5-6
cdr3_aa: CASSLGDFALNTEAFF; cdr3_nt: TGTGCCAGCAGCTTAGGGGATTTCGCCTTGAACACTGAAGCTTTCTTT; d_call: .; j_call: TRBJ1-1; clone_size: many; v_call: TRBV7-8
cdr3_aa: CASSPYQADTQYF; cdr3_nt: TGTGCCAGCAGCCCCTACCAGGCAGATACGCAGTATTTT; d_call: .; j_call: TRBJ2-3; clone_size: few; v_call: TRBV7-3
cdr3_aa: CASSRKQGPRDGYTF; cdr3_nt: TGTGCCAGCAGCCGCAAGCAGGGCCCAAGGGATGGCTACACCTTC; d_call: .; j_call: TRBJ1-2; clone_size: many; v_call: TRBV5-6
cdr3_aa: CASSPPAGMIHNEQFF; cdr3_nt: TGTGCCAGCAGTCCCCCAGCGGGAATGATCCACAATGAGCAGTTCTTC; d_call: TRBD2; j_call: TRBJ2-1; clone_size: .; v_call: TRBV28
cdr3_aa: CASSFRESYEQYF; cdr3_nt: TGTGCCAGCAGCTTCCGGGAGTCCTACGAGCAGTACTTC; d_call: .; j_call: TRBJ2-7; clone_size: many; v_call: TRBV5-4
cdr3_aa: CASSPRTGVGDTEAFF; cdr3_nt: TGTGCCAGCAGCCCCCGGACAGGGGTTGGTGACACTGAAGCTTTCTTT; d_call: TRBD1; j_call: TRBJ1-1; clone_size: many; v_call: TRBV7-6
cdr3_aa: CASSLVYEGSPLHF; cdr3_nt: TGTGCCAGCAGCTTAGTGTATGAGGGATCACCCCTCCACTTT; d_call: .; j_call: TRBJ1-6; clone_size: many; v_call: TRBV7-9
cdr3_aa: CASGLGAPAGYTF; cdr3_nt: TGTGCTAGTGGTTTGGGGGCACCCGCTGGCTACACCTTC; d_call: .; j_call: TRBJ1-2; clone_size: .; v_call: TRBV12-5
cdr3_aa: CASSQALAGGYNEQFF; cdr3_nt: TGTGCCAGCAGCCAAGCCTTAGCGGGGGGCTACAATGAGCAGTTCTTC; d_call: TRBD2; j_call: TRBJ2-1; clone_size: many; v_call: TRBV4-2
cdr3_aa: CSASGWDGPGEQYF; cdr3_nt: TGCAGTGCGAGTGGTTGGGACGGCCCTGGCGAGCAGTACTTC; d_call: .; j_call: TRBJ2-7; clone_size: few; v_call: TRBV20-1
cdr3_aa: CASSPPLEREFNEQFF; cdr3_nt: TGTGCCAGCAGCCCCCCCTTGGAGCGGGAGTTCAATGAGCAGTTCTTC; d_call: TRBD2; j_call: TRBJ2-1; clone_size: many; v_call: TRBV7-8
cdr3_aa: CASSQANTEAFF; cdr3_nt: TGCGCCAGCAGCCAAGCTAACACTGAAGCTTTCTTT; d_call: .; j_call: TRBJ1-1; clone_size: many; v_call: TRBV4-1
cdr3_aa: CASSVKDRAYEQYF; cdr3_nt: TGTGCCAGCAGCGTAAAGGACAGGGCCTACGAGCAGTACTTC; d_call: TRBD1; j_call: TRBJ2-7; clone_size: few; v_call: TRBV9
cdr3_aa: CASSEEWDTGRNIQYF; cdr3_nt: TGTGCCAGCAGTGAGGAGTGGGACACCGGTCGAAACATTCAGTACTTC; d_call: .; j_call: TRBJ2-4; clone_size: .; v_call: TRBV6-5
cdr3_aa: CASSLSKGYGYTF; cdr3_nt: TGTGCCAGCAGTTTATCGAAAGGCTATGGCTACACCTTC; d_call: .; j_call: TRBJ1-2; clone_size: .; v_call: TRBV27
cdr3_aa: CASKIRTRGTNTEAFF; cdr3_nt: TGTGCCAGTAAGATACGTACCAGGGGCACGAACACTGAAGCTTTCTTT; d_call: .; j_call: TRBJ1-1; clone_size: few; v_call: TRBV19
cdr3_aa: CASSEGPGNQPQHF; cdr3_nt: TGTGCCAGCAGCGAGGGGCCAGGAAATCAGCCCCAGCATTTT; d_call: .; j_call: TRBJ1-5; clone_size: .; v_call: TRBV9
cdr3_aa: CATSRGSGGAVAKNIQYF; cdr3_nt: TGTGCCACCAGCAGAGGATCCGGGGGGGCTGTGGCCAAAAACATTCAGTACTTC; d_call: TRBD2; j_call: TRBJ2-4; clone_size: few; v_call: TRBV15
cdr3_aa: CASSYSPGPPNNEQFF; cdr3_nt: TGTGCCAGCAGTTACTCTCCGGGGCCTCCAAACAATGAGCAGTTCTTC; d_call: .; j_call: TRBJ2-1; clone_size: .; v_call: TRBV6-6
cdr3_aa: CASSVAQGAGNTEAFF; cdr3_nt: TGTGCCAGCAGCGTAGCCCAGGGGGCGGGAAACACTGAAGCTTTCTTT; d_call: TRBD1; j_call: TRBJ1-1; clone_size: .; v_call: TRBV9
cdr3_aa: CASSLAGGVQETQYF; cdr3_nt: TGCGCCAGCAGCTTGGCTGGGGGCGTCCAAGAGACCCAGTACTTC; d_call: .; j_call: TRBJ2-5; clone_size: many; v_call: TRBV5-1
cdr3_aa: CASSLVVGSGEGYTF; cdr3_nt: TGTGCCAGCAGCTTAGTCGTCGGGTCCGGGGAGGGCTACACCTTC; d_call: .; j_call: TRBJ1-2; clone_size: many; v_call: TRBV7-6
cdr3_aa: CASSLRGSSGANVLTF; cdr3_nt: TGTGCCAGCAGTTTAAGAGGGAGCTCTGGGGCCAACGTCCTGACTTTC; d_call: .; j_call: TRBJ2-6; clone_size: few; v_call: TRBV28
cdr3_aa: CAWSVMPGGQETQYF; cdr3_nt: TGTGCCTGGAGTGTAATGCCGGGGGGCCAAGAGACCCAGTACTTC; d_call: TRBD2; j_call: TRBJ2-5; clone_size: .; v_call: TRBV30
cdr3_aa: CASSVGDSMNTEAFF; cdr3_nt: TGTGCCAGCAGCGTAGGTGACAGCATGAACACTGAAGCTTTCTTT; d_call: .; j_call: TRBJ1-1; clone_size: .; v_call: TRBV9
cdr3_aa: CASSHGTGVYSNQPQHF; cdr3_nt: TGTGCCAGCAGTCACGGGACAGGAGTCTATAGCAATCAGCCCCAGCATTTT; d_call: TRBD1; j_call: TRBJ1-5; clone_size: few; v_call: TRBV6-6
cdr3_aa: CASSRGSGAFF; cdr3_nt: TGTGCCAGCAGTCGCGGTTCCGGAGCTTTCTTT; d_call: .; j_call: TRBJ1-1; clone_size: few; v_call: TRBV12-3/TRBV12-4
cdr3_aa: CASSPGGADNEQFF; cdr3_nt: TGTGCCAGCAGTCCAGGGGGCGCTGACAATGAGCAGTTCTTC; d_call: TRBD1; j_call: TRBJ2-1; clone_size: .; v_call: TRBV5-6
cdr3_aa: CSVYGQGAFSYEQYF; cdr3_nt: TGCAGCGTCTACGGACAGGGGGCCTTCTCCTACGAGCAGTACTTC; d_call: TRBD1; j_call: TRBJ2-7; clone_size: .; v_call: TRBV29-1
cdr3_aa: CASSPGQYF; cdr3_nt: TGTGCCAGCAGCCCCGGGCAGTATTTT; d_call: .; j_call: TRBJ2-3; clone_size: .; v_call: TRBV5-4
cdr3_aa: CAIMYNNNEQFF; cdr3_nt: TGTGCCATCATGTATAACAACAATGAGCAGTTCTTC; d_call: .; j_call: TRBJ2-1; clone_size: many; v_call: TRBV10-3
cdr3_aa: CASSSRIRGDEQYF; cdr3_nt: TGTGCCAGCAGTAGCAGGATCCGGGGGGACGAGCAGTACTTC; d_call: TRBD2; j_call: TRBJ2-7; clone_size: few; v_call: TRBV12-3/TRBV12-4
cdr3_aa: CATSRLALGGLETQYF; cdr3_nt: TGTGCCACCAGCAGACTCGCCCTCGGGGGGCTTGAGACCCAGTACTTC; d_call: .; j_call: TRBJ2-5; clone_size: few; v_call: TRBV15
cdr3_aa: CASSRDRAQSSYNSPLHF; cdr3_nt: TGTGCCAGCAGTAGGGACAGGGCTCAGAGCTCCTATAATTCACCCCTCCACTTT; d_call: TRBD1; j_call: TRBJ1-6; clone_size: .; v_call: TRBV7-6
cdr3_aa: CASRLETGGGGYTF; cdr3_nt: TGTGCCAGCAGGTTGGAGACAGGGGGCGGAGGCTACACCTTC; d_call: TRBD1; j_call: TRBJ1-2; clone_size: .; v_call: TRBV5-6
cdr3_aa: CASSQESGNTGELFF; cdr3_nt: TGCGCCAGCAGCCAAGAAAGCGGAAACACCGGGGAGCTGTTTTTT; d_call: .; j_call: TRBJ2-2; clone_size: few; v_call: TRBV4-1
cdr3_aa: CASSSLGTSSATNEKLFF; cdr3_nt: TGCGCCAGCAGCTCCCTAGGAACCTCGAGTGCAACTAATGAAAAACTGTTTTTT; d_call: .; j_call: TRBJ1-4; clone_size: few; v_call: TRBV5-1
cdr3_aa: CASSQEQSSYEQYF; cdr3_nt: TGTGCCAGCAGCCAAGAGCAGAGCTCCTACGAGCAGTACTTC; d_call: .; j_call: TRBJ2-7; clone_size: many; v_call: TRBV4-2
cdr3_aa: CACTSGDNQPQHF; cdr3_nt: TGTGCCTGTACCTCAGGAGACAATCAGCCCCAGCATTTT; d_call: .; j_call: TRBJ1-5; clone_size: once; v_call: TRBV19
cdr3_aa: CASSNPGGANPNYGYTF; cdr3_nt: TGTGCCAGCAGCAACCCCGGGGGGGCGAATCCAAACTATGGCTACACCTTC; d_call: .; j_call: TRBJ1-2; clone_size: many; v_call: TRBV7-9
cdr3_aa: CASRGGWNTEAFF; cdr3_nt: TGTGCCAGCAGGGGAGGGTGGAACACTGAAGCTTTCTTT; d_call: .; j_call: TRBJ1-1; clone_size: once; v_call: TRBV27
cdr3_aa: CASSLPRDREYHEQYF; cdr3_nt: TGCGCCAGCAGCCTCCCTCGGGACAGGGAGTATCACGAGCAGTACTTC; d_call: TRBD1; j_call: TRBJ2-7; clone_size: few; v_call: TRBV5-1
cdr3_aa: CASSLSLGGTATDTQYF; cdr3_nt: TGTGCCAGCAGCTTATCCCTCGGGGGGACAGCCACAGATACGCAGTATTTT; d_call: .; j_call: TRBJ2-3; clone_size: many; v_call: TRBV5-5
cdr3_aa: CASSSGLAGGPYEQYF; cdr3_nt: TGTGCCAGCAGCTCCGGACTAGCGGGGGGCCCCTACGAGCAGTACTTC; d_call: TRBD2; j_call: TRBJ2-7; clone_size: many; v_call: TRBV7-8
cdr3_aa: CASSLSDVQYF; cdr3_nt: TGCGCCAGCAGCCTTAGCGATGTGCAGTACTTC; d_call: .; j_call: TRBJ2-7; clone_size: few; v_call: TRBV5-1
cdr3_aa: CASSMTALANEKLFF; cdr3_nt: TGTGCCAGCAGTATGACAGCTTTGGCTAATGAAAAACTGTTTTTT; d_call: .; j_call: TRBJ1-4; clone_size: .; v_call: TRBV27
cdr3_aa: CASSEKPRVWIYGYTF; cdr3_nt: TGTGCCAGCAGTGAGAAGCCTCGAGTCTGGATCTATGGCTACACCTTC; d_call: .; j_call: TRBJ1-2; clone_size: .; v_call: TRBV6-1
cdr3_aa: CASSPSGGPDNEKLFF; cdr3_nt: TGTGCCAGCAGCCCTTCAGGGGGCCCCGATAATGAAAAACTGTTTTTT; d_call: TRBD1; j_call: TRBJ1-4; clone_size: many; v_call: TRBV7-9
cdr3_aa: CASSLEGRGAYEQYF; cdr3_nt: TGTGCCAGCAGTTTAGAGGGCAGGGGGGCCTACGAGCAGTACTTC; d_call: .; j_call: TRBJ2-7; clone_size: many; v_call: TRBV27